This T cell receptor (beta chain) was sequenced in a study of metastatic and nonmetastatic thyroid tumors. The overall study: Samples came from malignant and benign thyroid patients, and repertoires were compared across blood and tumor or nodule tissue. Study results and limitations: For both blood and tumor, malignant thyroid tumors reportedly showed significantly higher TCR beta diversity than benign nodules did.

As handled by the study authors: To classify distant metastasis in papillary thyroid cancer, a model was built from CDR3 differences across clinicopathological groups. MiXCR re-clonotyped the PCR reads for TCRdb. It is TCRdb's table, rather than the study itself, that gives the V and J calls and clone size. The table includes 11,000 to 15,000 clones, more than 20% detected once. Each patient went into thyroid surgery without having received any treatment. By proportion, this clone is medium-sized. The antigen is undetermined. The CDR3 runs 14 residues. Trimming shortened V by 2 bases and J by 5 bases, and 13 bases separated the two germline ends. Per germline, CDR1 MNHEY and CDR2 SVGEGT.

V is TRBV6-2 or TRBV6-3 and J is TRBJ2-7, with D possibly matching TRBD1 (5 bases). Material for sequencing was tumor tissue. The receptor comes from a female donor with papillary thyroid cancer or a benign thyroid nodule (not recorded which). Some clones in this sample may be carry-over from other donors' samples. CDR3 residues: CASSYERQGHEQYF. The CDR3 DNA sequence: TGTGCCAGCAGTTACGAACGGCAGGGCCACGAGCAGTACTTC.